Given below is one TCR beta chain in context. This record belongs to a study of T-cell memory formation after mild COVID-19. CDR1 is SGHRS and CDR2 is YFSETQ in the germline V gene. The CDR3 is made up of 13 amino acids. V gave up 4 bases and J gave up 0 bases, with 5 bases separating them. TCRdb used MiXCR to reprocess the 5' RACE reads, holding one entry per CDR3 protein. The sample lists some 450,000 distinct CDR3 sequences, more than 15% seen once, with roughly 21% in the top ten. This receptor was identified in a man aged 18 to 29 who had mild COVID-19 (a few samples of this study predate the infection). Cell type and time point are not known. The specimen sequenced was PBMCs or a T cell subset sorted from them (not recorded which). V is TRBV5-1 and J is TRBJ2-4, with D unclear. The CDR3 loop reads CASSPLAKNIQYF. The CDR3 DNA follows: TGCGCCAGCAGCCCTTTAGCCAAAAACATTCAGTACTTC.